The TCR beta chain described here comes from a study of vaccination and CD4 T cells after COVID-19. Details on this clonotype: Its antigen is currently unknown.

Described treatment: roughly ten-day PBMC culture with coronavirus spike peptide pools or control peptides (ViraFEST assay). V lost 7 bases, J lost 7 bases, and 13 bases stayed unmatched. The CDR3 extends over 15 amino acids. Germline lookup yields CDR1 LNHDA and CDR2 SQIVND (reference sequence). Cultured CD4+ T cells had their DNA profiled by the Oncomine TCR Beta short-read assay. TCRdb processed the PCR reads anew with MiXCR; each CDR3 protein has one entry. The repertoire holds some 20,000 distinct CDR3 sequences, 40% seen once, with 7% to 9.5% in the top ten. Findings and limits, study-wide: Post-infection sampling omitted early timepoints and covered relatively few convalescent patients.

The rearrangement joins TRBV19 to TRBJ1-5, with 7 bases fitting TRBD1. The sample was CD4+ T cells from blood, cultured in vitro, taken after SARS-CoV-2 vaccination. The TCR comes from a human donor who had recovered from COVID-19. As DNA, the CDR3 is TGTGCCAGTAATTATAGGGGTCAGGGGGGGCAGCCCCAGCATTTT. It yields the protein CASNYRGQGGQPQHF.